A selection of T cell receptor beta chains follows, all from one sample in a study of T-cell memory formation after mild COVID-19. TCRdb reprocessed the 5' RACE reads with MiXCR, giving one entry per CDR3 protein. The data show 350,000 to 450,000 distinct CDR3 sequences, 24% seen once. Sequenced material: PBMCs or a T cell subset sorted from them (not recorded which). The source is an adult woman who had mild COVID-19 (a few samples of this study predate the infection). Cell type and time point are not known. Both conserved end residues are part of each CDR3. D genes are given only for firm matches. Rows give clone size only sometimes, using once, few, many, or a class for an expanded clone.

CDR3 DNA	CDR3 protein	D gene	clone size	V gene	J gene
TGTGCCAGCAGTTTAGCCACGGGGATCACTGAAGCTTTCTTT	CASSLATGITEAFF	.	.	TRBV27	TRBJ1-1
TGTGCCAGCAGATTGACAGATACGCAGTATTTT	CASRLTDTQYF	.	.	TRBV25-1	TRBJ2-3
TGCGCCAGCAGCCCACTGGGACAGGGGGCTCAGCCCCAGCATTTT	CASSPLGQGAQPQHF	TRBD1	.	TRBV4-1	TRBJ1-5
TGCGCCAGCAGCTGGGAGGCAGGACCCTATGGCTACACCTTC	CASSWEAGPYGYTF	.	few	TRBV5-1	TRBJ1-2
TGTGCCACCAGCAGAGCCGGGACAGGGAGGTGGTACGAGCAGTACTTC	CATSRAGTGRWYEQYF	TRBD1	.	TRBV15	TRBJ2-7
TGTGCCAGCAGCCAAGACCTAGCGGGAGTCACCGGGGAGCTGTTTTTT	CASSQDLAGVTGELFF	TRBD2	.	TRBV4-2	TRBJ2-2
TGTGCCAGCAGCAACCCTAGCGGGGGTAGCTCCTACAATGAGCAGTTCTTC	CASSNPSGGSSYNEQFF	TRBD2	.	TRBV9	TRBJ2-1
TGTGCCTGGAATCATGGACTAGCGGGAGTCAAACCAGATACGCAGTATTTT	CAWNHGLAGVKPDTQYF	TRBD2	many	TRBV30	TRBJ2-3
TGCGCCAGTGATCAGGGACTTCGTATCTCCTACGAGCAGTACTTC	CASDQGLRISYEQYF	.	few	TRBV5-1	TRBJ2-7
TGTGCCAGTAATGGAGGTGGTACCTCCTACAATGAGCAGTTCTTC	CASNGGGTSYNEQFF	.	few	TRBV5-5	TRBJ2-1
TGTGCCAGCAGTGTAGCCGAGACCCAGTACTTC	CASSVAETQYF	.	few	TRBV25-1	TRBJ2-5
TGTGCCAGCTCTTCCGGTGTGGGTTCGGGAGATACGCAGTATTTT	CASSSGVGSGDTQYF	.	few	TRBV18	TRBJ2-3
TGCAGTGCTAGAACTAGCGGGAGCCGTGGTGAGCAGTTCTTC	CSARTSGSRGEQFF	TRBD2	.	TRBV20-1	TRBJ2-1
TGTGCCAGCAGCTTAGGACAGGGTGGTGATGAAAAACTGTTTTTT	CASSLGQGGDEKLFF	TRBD1	.	TRBV5-5	TRBJ1-4
TGTGCCAGCAGCTTACGAGGGCTAGAGACCCAGTACTTC	CASSLRGLETQYF	.	few	TRBV7-3	TRBJ2-5
TGTGCCAGCAGCTCCTCTCCGGGACAGGGGTTTTACGAGCAGTACTTC	CASSSSPGQGFYEQYF	TRBD1	few	TRBV7-6	TRBJ2-7
TGTGCCAGTAGTACCCGGACAGCTGGGGCCAACGTCCTGACTTTC	CASSTRTAGANVLTF	.	.	TRBV19	TRBJ2-6
TGCAGTGCTAGATCGGCGACTCCTTACACAGATACGCAGTATTTT	CSARSATPYTDTQYF	.	.	TRBV20-1	TRBJ2-3
TGTGCCAGCAGGTCATCCGGGACAGGGCTCTATGGCTACACCTTC	CASRSSGTGLYGYTF	TRBD1	few	TRBV6-1	TRBJ1-2
TGTGCCAGCAGCTCGCAGGGAAAGGCAGATACGCAGTATTTT	CASSSQGKADTQYF	.	.	TRBV7-8	TRBJ2-3
TGCGCCAGCAGCTTGGACAGGGGGAATGAAAAACTGTTTTTT	CASSLDRGNEKLFF	TRBD1	.	TRBV5-1	TRBJ1-4
TGTGCCAGCAGTACCATAGGCGGGGTCCTCACCGGGGAGCTGTTTTTT	CASSTIGGVLTGELFF	.	few	TRBV6-5	TRBJ2-2
TGCGCCAGCAGCCAAGATTCATTTCAGCCCCAGCATTTT	CASSQDSFQPQHF	.	.	TRBV4-1	TRBJ1-5
TGTGCCAGCAGCTTAGGTCCTAGCGGGATGTCAGATACGCAGTATTTT	CASSLGPSGMSDTQYF	TRBD2	many	TRBV7-8	TRBJ2-3
TGTGCCAGCAGCTTAGGGGACAGGCGATACGAGCAGTACTTC	CASSLGDRRYEQYF	TRBD1	.	TRBV7-9	TRBJ2-7
TGTGCCAGCTCAGACAGGGGTTCCCTAAACATTCAGTACTTC	CASSDRGSLNIQYF	TRBD1	few	TRBV18	TRBJ2-4
TGTGCCAGCAGTGACCTCTCCGGGGGTCACAATGAGCAGTTCTTC	CASSDLSGGHNEQFF	.	.	TRBV6-4	TRBJ2-1
TGTGCCAGCAGCATAATCCCCTATCGGGGGCCGAGCACAGATACGCAGTATTTT	CASSIIPYRGPSTDTQYF	.	.	TRBV11-2	TRBJ2-3
TGTGCCACCAGCAGACAAATTTTTGGGGGCAATCAGCCCCAGCATTTT	CATSRQIFGGNQPQHF	.	.	TRBV15	TRBJ1-5
TGTGCCAGCAGTGAGCCCGCCCGGTACGAGCAGTACTTC	CASSEPARYEQYF	.	.	TRBV25-1	TRBJ2-7
TGCAGCGTCCGGAGCACAGATACGCAGTATTTT	CSVRSTDTQYF	.	few	TRBV29-1	TRBJ2-3
TGTGCCAGCAACCCAGGGACAGGGGGCTGGGGCACAGATACGCAGTATTTT	CASNPGTGGWGTDTQYF	TRBD1	few	TRBV2	TRBJ2-3
TGTGCCAGCAGTTTATTAGGGACTAGCGGGTACAATGAGCAGTTCTTC	CASSLLGTSGYNEQFF	TRBD2	few	TRBV28	TRBJ2-1
TGTGCCACCCGGACAGGGTACAATGAGCAGTTCTTC	CATRTGYNEQFF	TRBD1	few	TRBV7-2	TRBJ2-1
TGTGCCAGCAGCACCCCACGGGACAGCCATGAAAAACTGTTTTTT	CASSTPRDSHEKLFF	TRBD1	many	TRBV5-5	TRBJ1-4
TGCAGCGCCGGAGACAGGGCGATCAACGAGCAGTACTTC	CSAGDRAINEQYF	TRBD1	.	TRBV29-1	TRBJ2-7
TGCAGTGCTAGTGGGGTGAGCAATCAGCCCCAGCATTTT	CSASGVSNQPQHF	.	few	TRBV20-1	TRBJ1-5
TGCAGCGTTGAAAGCTTAGGAGGTGGCTACACCTTC	CSVESLGGGYTF	.	few	TRBV29-1	TRBJ1-2
TGTGCCAGCAGCCCACCGGGACTAGCTCCCAATGAGCAGTTCTTC	CASSPPGLAPNEQFF	TRBD2	.	TRBV6-5	TRBJ2-1
TGCAGCACCACCCCGGACAGGGTTGGCTACACCTTC	CSTTPDRVGYTF	TRBD1	.	TRBV29-1	TRBJ1-2
TGCGCCAGCAGCTTGGGATCAGGGATGGATGAAAAACTGTTTTTT	CASSLGSGMDEKLFF	.	.	TRBV5-1	TRBJ1-4
TGTGCCAGCAATACAGGGACTAGCTGGGGTGAGACCCAGTACTTC	CASNTGTSWGETQYF	TRBD2	few	TRBV2	TRBJ2-5
TGTGCCAGCATCAATAGGGGGGGCCCCGGGAATGAGCAGTTCTTC	CASINRGGPGNEQFF	.	.	TRBV5-6	TRBJ2-1
TGCGCCAGCAGCTTGACGCTTGTCACAGATACGCAGTATTTT	CASSLTLVTDTQYF	.	few	TRBV5-1	TRBJ2-3
TGCGCCAGCAGCTTGGCTCCCGGCAGGGGGCAGTTCTTC	CASSLAPGRGQFF	.	.	TRBV5-1	TRBJ2-1
TGTGCCAGCAGGACCAGACTAGCGGGAGGACGGGATACGCAGTATTTT	CASRTRLAGGRDTQYF	TRBD2	few	TRBV6-1	TRBJ2-3
TGTGCCAGCAGTTCAGGACAGGGGAGCGATGAGCAGTTCTTC	CASSSGQGSDEQFF	TRBD1	.	TRBV6-5	TRBJ2-1
TGTGCCACCAGTGACAATTCGAGGGAAAAACTGTTTTTT	CATSDNSREKLFF	.	.	TRBV24-1	TRBJ1-4
TGCAGTGCCAAGACAGGAAATCAGCCCCAGCATTTT	CSAKTGNQPQHF	.	many	TRBV20-1	TRBJ1-5
TGTGCCAGCAGGTTCGGGCACCGCCCAGATACGCAGTATTTT	CASRFGHRPDTQYF	.	few	TRBV5-6	TRBJ2-3
TGTGCCAGTAGTATGGAGGCCCAAAATTCACCCCTCCACTTT	CASSMEAQNSPLHF	.	few	TRBV19	TRBJ1-6
TGTGCCAGCCTCGACCCGGGGGACACTGAAGCTTTCTTT	CASLDPGDTEAFF	.	.	TRBV6-1	TRBJ1-1
TGTGCCAGCAGCCTCCAGTTTGGGACAGGGACCGGGGAGCTGTTTTTT	CASSLQFGTGTGELFF	TRBD1	.	TRBV27	TRBJ2-2
TGTGCCAGCAGCAAACAGGGGGACGAGACCCAGTACTTC	CASSKQGDETQYF	TRBD1	few	TRBV7-3	TRBJ2-5